Reported below is one T cell receptor beta chain. Antigen: not known. What was amplified from RNA transcripts were TCR beta CDR3 regions. The HTBI set primed first-round TCR CDR3 RT-PCR. From the multiplex PCR reads, TCRdb called clonotypes with MiXCR, one entry per CDR3 protein. The table lists under 750,000 distinct CDR3 sequences, roughly a sixth of them singletons. The data are from a study of T cells in Graves' hyperthyroidism and ophthalmopathy. This CDR3 spans 19 amino acids. Looked up from germline, CDR1 is LNHDA and CDR2 is SQIVND (reference sequence). The J segment lost 0 bases and the V segment lost 4 bases, leaving 14 bases of the junction unmatched. Sample collection date corresponds to first hyperthyroidism diagnosis, prior to any ophthalmopathy symptoms. The PBMCs studied were ones that came from 10 ml fresh peripheral blood. Study conclusions and caveats: Onset of ophthalmopathy came a median roughly 6 months after the model predicted it. In the blood, most expanded thyroid clonotypes above 0.001 appeared as well.

The chain recombines TRBV19 with TRBJ2-2; 7 bases map to TRBD1. This sequence originates from a woman aged 45-59 years with Graves' hyperthyroidism that later progressed to Graves' ophthalmopathy. Sequencing was performed on blood. CDR3 in DNA: TGTGCCAGTAGTACGACAGGGACCCGATCCAGCCCGAACACCGGGGAGCTGTTTTTT. Its translation: CASSTTGTRSSPNTGELFF.